These 3 T cell receptor beta chains were all obtained from the same sample, sequenced in a study of T cells in Graves' hyperthyroidism and ophthalmopathy. The investigators amplified TCR beta CDR3 regions from RNA transcripts. During a first-round RT-PCR of the TCR CDR3, the HTBI primer set was used. TCRdb passed the multiplex PCR reads through MiXCR, listing each CDR3 protein once. This sample has roughly 290,000 distinct CDR3 sequences, with 13% found just once. Specimen: blood. The receptors were sampled from a woman aged 25 to 39 with Graves' hyperthyroidism that later progressed to Graves' ophthalmopathy.

This clonotype has ten or more counts. The chain joins TRBV6-1 to TRBJ1-5; 10 nucleotides line up with TRBD1. The CDR3 sequence is 14 residues long. V lost 4 bases and J lost 4; bases outside the gene matches: 1. The V gene's germline CDR1 is MNHNS and CDR2 SASEGT. The CDR3 DNA reads as TGTGCCAGCAGTGGGGGACAGGGGAATCAGCCCCAGCATTTT. It codes for CASSGGQGNQPQHF.

This clonotype showed up many times. CDR3 in amino acids: CASSQTVEGTYEQYF. CDR3 DNA sequence: TGTGCCAGCAGCCAAACAGTGGAGGGAACCTACGAGCAGTACTTC. The V and J genes are TRBV3-1 and TRBJ2-7; D may be TRBD2 (6 bases). V was trimmed by 2 bases and J by 2 bases, leaving 13 bases between them. In germline, CDR1 is LGHDT, CDR2 YNNKEL (reference sequence). This CDR3 has 15 amino acids.

The chain has TRBV10-1 and TRBJ1-2, with unresolved D. The CDR3 runs to 12 residues. From germline, CDR1 is WNHNN and CDR2 SYGVQD (reference sequence). Trimming stripped 10 bases from V and 6 bases from J, with 15 bases between. The CDR3 spells CATYIVLDGYTF. CDR3 coding DNA: TGCGCCACCTATATCGTTTTGGATGGCTACACCTTC.